This TCR beta chain stems from a study of T cells after yellow fever vaccination. Study summary: When fractions had low cell numbers, they were prepared with SMART-Seq v4 Ultra Low Input. Broader study findings: Contaminating bulk clonotypes could be abundant in FACS-sorted repertoires.

Template switching by 5'RACE produced TCR cDNA, adding a universal primer site and UMIs. Using its own MiXCR run on the 5' RACE reads, TCRdb lists one record per CDR3 protein. The table lists about 170,000 distinct CDR3 sequences, about 10% of them singletons. CDR3 length: 14 amino acids. Trimming stripped 2 bases from V and 5 bases from J, with 12 bases between. CDR1 and CDR2 (germline): MDHEN, SYDVKM. Remarks on this clonotype: Its antigen is not known.

This chain uses TRBV28 with TRBJ1-1; D not certain. The receptor's source is a man aged 18 to 30 who received the YFV17D yellow fever vaccine. Sequencing was performed on CD8+ T cells sorted from PBMCs, taken 15 days after the yellow fever booster vaccination. CDR3 loop: CASSLRKSRTEAFF. The CDR3 DNA reads TGTGCCAGCAGTTTAAGGAAAAGCCGAACTGAAGCTTTCTTT.